These 24 T cell receptor beta chains came from one sample sequenced in a study of OX40 agonist ivuxolimab in advanced cancers. Data came from immunoSEQ multiplex PCR; TCRdb stores just in-frame clones and leaves some out. The sample holds about 52,000 clones, about 90% seen once. Sequenced material: CD4+ or CD8+ T cells sorted from blood, taken in a trial of the OX40 agonist ivuxolimab. These receptors were obtained from an adult with an advanced solid tumor such as melanoma, head and neck, liver or kidney cancer.

This clone was seen only once. The chain is built from TRBV19 and TRBJ1-1; the D gene is possibly TRBD1 (6 bases). In germline, CDR1 is LNHDA, CDR2 SQIVND (reference sequence). V lost 6 bases to trimming and J lost 4 bases, with 15 bases between them. The CDR3 length is 14 residues. Here the CDR3 reads CASRPFQGSTEAFF. The CDR3 nucleotides are TGTGCCAGTAGGCCGTTCCAGGGGTCCACTGAAGCTTTCTTT.

V and J are TRBV18 and TRBJ1-5; D not certain. CDR1 is KGHSH, CDR2 LQKENI, per germline. V shed 2 bases and J shed 0 bases, with 8 bases lying between them. The CDR3 loop spans 15 amino acids. CDR3 DNA sequence: TGTGCCAGCTCACCAGAGGCGGATAGCAATCAGCCCCAGCATTTT. Residues: CASSPEADSNQPQHF.

This clone is medium-sized in the sample. The rearrangement joins TRBV7-9 to TRBJ1-1; D is possibly TRBD1 (5 bases). V shed 5 bases and J shed 0 bases, with 13 bases lying between them. Germline V gives CDR1 SEHNR, CDR2 FQNEAQ (reference sequence). The CDR3 length is 15 residues. The chain's CDR3 is CASSGGGFMNTEAFF. In DNA form, the CDR3 reads TGTGCCAGCAGCGGGGGTGGTTTCATGAACACTGAAGCTTTCTTT. Full variable domain (rest looked up from reference TRBV7-9 and TRBJ1-1): DTGVSQNPRHKITKRGQNVTFRCDPISEHNRLYWYRQTLGQGPEFLTYFQNEAQLEKSRLLSDRFSAERPKGSFSTLEIQRTEQGDSAMYLCASSGGGFMNTEAFFGQGTRLTVV.

V is TRBV30 and J is TRBJ1-4; 7 positions agree with TRBD1. This CDR3 has 17 amino acids. Germline loops: CDR1 GTSNPN, CDR2 SVGIG (reference sequence). V was clipped by 1 base and J by 5 bases; unmatched bases: 13. The CDR3 loop reads CAWSAIQGVLGNEKLFF. The CDR3 DNA reads as TGTGCCTGGAGTGCCATTCAGGGGGTACTAGGGAATGAAAAACTGTTTTTT.

The V and J genes are TRBV9 and TRBJ1-3; D is unclear. Germline V gene lookup returns CDR1 SGDLS and CDR2 YYNGEE. Trimming shortened V by 0 bases and J by 4 bases, and 5 bases separated the two germline ends. The CDR3 consists of 13 residues. In DNA, the CDR3 is TGTGCCAGCAGCGTAGGTCAGGGAAACACCATATATTTT. Its protein is CASSVGQGNTIYF.

V gene TRBV18 combines with J gene TRBJ2-3; D is perhaps TRBD1 (6 bases). The CDR3 totals 15 residues. Trimming shortened V by 6 bases and J by 5 bases, and 18 bases separated the two germline ends. Germline-derived CDR1 and CDR2 are KGHSH and LQKENI. The CDR3 DNA sequence: TGTGCCAGCTCGGCAACAGGGAATTCCGGAGATACGCAGTATTTT. Protein sequence: CASSATGNSGDTQYF.

This chain uses TRBV29-1 with TRBJ1-1; D may be TRBD1 (5 bases). This CDR3 contains 13 residues. CDR1 SQVTM and CDR2 ANQGSEA come from the germline V gene. V was trimmed by 3 bases and J by 5 bases, leaving 13 bases between them. This chain's CDR3 is CSVDERGGTEAFF. CDR3 in DNA: TGCAGCGTTGACGAGAGGGGAGGTACTGAAGCTTTCTTT.

The chain employs TRBV6-5 and TRBJ1-3; unclear D gene. The CDR3 extends over 13 amino acids. The V and J ends lost 6 bases and 2 bases respectively, with 8 bases between them. The V gene's germline CDR1 is MNHEY and CDR2 SVGAGI. The CDR3 bases are TGTGCCAGCAGGGTGGGGACTGGAAACACCATATATTTT. This sequence encodes CASRVGTGNTIYF.

The CDR3 region is CASSPSERVNNEQFF. DNA of the CDR3: TGTGCCAGTAGTCCCTCTGAGCGAGTTAACAATGAGCAGTTCTTC. The chain joins TRBV19 to TRBJ2-1; D ambiguous. CDR3 length: 15 residues. Germline V gene lookup returns CDR1 LNHDA and CDR2 SQIVND (reference sequence). Trimming took 5 bases from V and 5 from J, leaving 16 bases between them.

The V gene is TRBV19, the J gene TRBJ2-2, with unresolved D. Germline loops: CDR1 LNHDA, CDR2 SQIVND (reference sequence). Trimming pared 1 base from V and 7 bases from J, leaving 10 bases between. This CDR3 contains 14 residues. The DNA for the CDR3 is TGTGCCAGTAGTATAGTATTTGGTGGCGGGGAGCTGTTTTTT. Its protein is CASSIVFGGGELFF.

This chain joins TRBV5-1 and TRBJ1-3; no reliable D call. The CDR3 contains 14 residues. Deletions cut 0 bases from V and 4 bases from J, with 8 bases between. Germline CDR1 and CDR2: SGHRS and YFSETQ. The CDR3 bases are TGCGCCAGCAGCTTGGTAGGGAACGGAAACACCATATATTTT. Amino acids: CASSLVGNGNTIYF.

The chain recombines TRBV7-8 with TRBJ2-5; no definite D call. CDR1 is SGHVS, CDR2 FQNEAQ, per germline. This CDR3 has 12 amino acids. V was pared by 5 bases and J by 5 bases, with 9 bases between. The DNA of the CDR3 is TGTGCCAGCAGCCCCCGTCGGGAGACCCAGTACTTC. Translation: CASSPRRETQYF.

The chain recombines TRBV30 with TRBJ2-2; D remains ambiguous. Germline CDR1 GTSNPN, CDR2 SVGIG (reference sequence). CDR3 length equals 14 residues. V dropped 1 base and J dropped 7 bases, with 13 bases sitting between them. CDR3 sequence reads: CAWSGGQAGGELFF. The CDR3 nucleotides are TGTGCCTGGAGTGGTGGGCAGGCAGGCGGGGAGCTGTTTTTT.

There are a few counts of this clone. The chain links TRBV18 to TRBJ2-1; TRBD2 agrees at 11 bases. This CDR3 has 16 residues. Germline CDR1 reads KGHSH; CDR2 reads LQKENI. The junction had 4 bases not matched to a gene; V was cut back by 0 bases and J by 6 bases. The CDR3 here is CASSPPIAGGVNEQFF. Written as DNA, the CDR3 is TGTGCCAGCTCACCACCTATAGCGGGAGGGGTCAATGAGCAGTTCTTC.

V gene TRBV30 combines with J gene TRBJ2-7; D may correspond to TRBD1 or TRBD2 (5 bases each). Trimming shortened V by 8 bases and J by 5 bases, and 13 bases separated the two germline ends. The CDR3 runs 11 residues. Looked up from germline, CDR1 is GTSNPN and CDR2 is SVGIG (reference sequence). DNA for the CDR3: TGTGCCGGGGGTAGGCGGGACGAGCAGTACTTC. This codes for CAGGRRDEQYF.

The rearrangement joins TRBV10-2 to TRBJ2-5, with D unresolved. Gene TRBJ2-7 matches the end of the DNA better, so the J call may be wrong. The CDR3 spans 13 residues. The germline V gene has CDR1 WSHSY and CDR2 SAAADI. CDR3 nucleotides: TGCGCCAGCAGTGTTTACCACTCCTACGAGCAGTACTTC. It codes for CASSVYHSYEQYF.

This rearrangement joins TRBV10-1 to TRBJ2-2; D perhaps matches TRBD2 (5 bases). The CDR3 is 14 residues long. Germline CDR1 WNHNN, CDR2 SYGVQD (reference sequence). Trimming took 6 bases from V and 5 from J, leaving 13 bases between them. The CDR3 coding sequence is TGCGCCAGCAGAGTCGGGGAAGGGACCGGGGAGCTGTTTTTT. It specifies CASRVGEGTGELFF.

This chain uses TRBV6-5 with TRBJ2-7; 9 bases fit TRBD1. CDR1 MNHEY and CDR2 SVGAGI come from the germline V gene. J lost 7 bases, V lost 2 bases, and 6 bases had no gene match. This CDR3 comprises 14 residues. The CDR3 protein is CASSYRPDRGEQYF. The CDR3 nucleotides are TGTGCCAGCAGTTACCGCCCGGACAGGGGAGAGCAGTACTTC.

This clone was observed once. The V and J genes are TRBV5-6 and TRBJ2-2; 9 positions match TRBD2. This CDR3 comprises 15 residues. Germline CDR1 SGHDT, CDR2 YYEEEE. V lost 0 bases, J lost 7 bases, and 4 bases stayed unmatched. For the CDR3, the DNA is TGTGCCAGCAGCTTGGCCCTAGCGGGGCACGGGGAGCTGTTTTTT. Its translation is CASSLALAGHGELFF.

The chain uses TRBV7-8 and TRBJ1-4; 7 nucleotides align to TRBD1. Germline V gene data show CDR1 as SGHVS and CDR2 as FQNEAQ. The J segment lost 13 bases and the V segment lost 4 bases, leaving 6 bases of the junction unmatched. CDR3 length equals 12 residues. CDR3 nucleotides: TGTGCCAGCAGCTCACTCGACAGGGCACTGTTTTTT. Translation gives CASSSLDRALFF.

This chain connects TRBV6-4 to TRBJ2-1, with D perhaps given as TRBD1 or TRBD2 (6 bases each). Germline V gives CDR1 MRHNA, CDR2 SNTAGT. The CDR3 has 15 amino acids. Trimming pared 2 bases from V and 2 bases from J, leaving 10 bases between. For the CDR3, the DNA is TGTGCCAGCAGTGACGAGGGGGGAACCTACAATGAGCAGTTCTTC. The encoded protein is CASSDEGGTYNEQFF.

CDR3 sequence: CASSQGAGNQPQHF. The CDR3 DNA follows: TGTGCCAGTAGCCAGGGGGCGGGCAATCAGCCCCAGCATTTT. The chain uses TRBV19 and TRBJ1-5; 8 nucleotides align to TRBD1. CDR3 length equals 14 residues. From germline, CDR1 is LNHDA and CDR2 SQIVND (reference sequence). The J segment lost 2 bases and the V segment lost 6 bases, leaving 3 bases of the junction unmatched.

CDR3 sequence: CASKDLYEQYF. CDR3 coding DNA: TGTGCCAGTAAAGATCTCTACGAGCAGTACTTC. The chain combines TRBV6-5 with TRBJ2-7; D is unclear. The germline V gene encodes CDR1 MNHEY and CDR2 SVGAGI. CDR3 length: 11 amino acids. V dropped 9 bases and J dropped 3 bases, with 9 bases sitting between them.

The chain joins TRBV29-1 to TRBJ1-4; 11 bases align to TRBD1. Germline trimming cut 0 bases from V and 14 bases from J; bases unmatched to any gene: 5. CDR1 SQVTM and CDR2 ANQGSEA come from the germline V gene. The CDR3 sequence is 13 residues long. The CDR3 region has the DNA TGCAGCGTTGAAGACGCCCGGGACAGGGGGCTGTTTTTT. This sequence encodes CSVEDARDRGLFF.